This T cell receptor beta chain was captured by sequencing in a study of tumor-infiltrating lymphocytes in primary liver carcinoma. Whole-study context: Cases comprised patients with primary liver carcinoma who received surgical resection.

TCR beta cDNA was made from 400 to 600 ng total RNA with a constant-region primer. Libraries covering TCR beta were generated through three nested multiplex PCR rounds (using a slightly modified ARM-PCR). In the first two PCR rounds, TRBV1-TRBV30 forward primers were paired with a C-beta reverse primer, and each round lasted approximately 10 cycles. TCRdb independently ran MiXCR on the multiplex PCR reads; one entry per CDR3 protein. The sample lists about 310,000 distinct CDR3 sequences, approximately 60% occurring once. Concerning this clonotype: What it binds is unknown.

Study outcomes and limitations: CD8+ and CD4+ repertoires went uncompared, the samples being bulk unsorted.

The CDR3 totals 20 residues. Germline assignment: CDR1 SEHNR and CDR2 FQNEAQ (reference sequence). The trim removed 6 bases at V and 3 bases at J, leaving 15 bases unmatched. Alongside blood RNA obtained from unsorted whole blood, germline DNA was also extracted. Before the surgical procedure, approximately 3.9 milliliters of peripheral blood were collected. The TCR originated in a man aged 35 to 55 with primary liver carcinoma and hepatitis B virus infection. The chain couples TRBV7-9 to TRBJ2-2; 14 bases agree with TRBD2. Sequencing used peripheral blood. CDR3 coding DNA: TGTGCCAGCAGTTCACCGGGACTAGCGGGAGTAAGAGTGGACACCGGGGAGCTGTTTTTT. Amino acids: CASSSPGLAGVRVDTGELFF.